This T cell receptor (beta chain) was retrieved from a study of blood T cell repertoires in COVID-19. Study as a whole: From the United States, Italy and Spain came samples of acute and convalescent COVID-19. PBMCs, B-cell-depleted T cells, or T cells provided the cDNA or gDNA that made up the material.

In the original processing: Amplification with reference gene primers provided the estimates of nucleated cell counts. The assay was immunoSEQ multiplex PCR, and TCRdb's table has in-frame clones only and misses some. V and J calls and clone size come straight from that table; D and trimming were deduced from the DNA. The table shows 85,000 to 110,000 clones, with roughly nine tenths occurring only once. V lost 11 bases to trimming and J lost 5 bases, with 15 bases between them. Germline V CDR1 and CDR2: LNHDA, SQIVND (reference sequence). The CDR3 runs 13 residues. The TCR was taken from a human donor in a cohort sampled during active COVID-19. The sequenced material came from peripheral blood. This sequence joins TRBV19 and TRBJ1-4; D possibly corresponds to TRBD1 (6 bases). The CDR3 here is CAGSQGLNEKLFF. The CDR3 coding sequence is TGTGCCGGATCACAGGGATTAAATGAAAAACTGTTTTTT.